The 4 T cell receptor beta chains below were found in one sample sequenced in a study of beta chain features in type 1 diabetes. Expressed TCRB transcripts were sequenced because the isolated RNA had all been reverse transcribed beforehand. Produced via immunoSEQ multiplex PCR; TCRdb's table is partial and in-frame only. The data contain 850,000 to 900,000 clones, about a sixth of them singletons. The sample was naive CD4+ T cells from blood. The source of these receptors is a woman between 18 and 29 years old in good health.

The chain uses TRBV5-1 and TRBJ2-5; D not resolved. The CDR3 runs 12 residues. Germline-derived CDR1 and CDR2 are SGHRS and YFSETQ. V was trimmed by 4 bases and J by 0 bases, leaving 4 bases between them. CDR3 in DNA: TGCGCCAGCAGCCCCCACCAAGAGACCCAGTACTTC. Translation gives CASSPHQETQYF.

This clone was counted a few times. This sequence joins TRBV4-3 and TRBJ2-5, with a tentative D call TRBD1 (6 bases). Germline CDR1 reads LGHNA; CDR2 reads YSLEER. The CDR3 covers 13 residues. V was pared by 4 bases and J by 2 bases, with 8 bases between. This CDR3 reads CASSRTVQETQYF. Written as DNA, the CDR3 is TGCGCCAGCAGCCGGACAGTTCAAGAGACCCAGTACTTC.

This clone occurred a few times. Other DNA sequences within the sample encode an identical CDR3. CDR3 region: CASSFLTENTEAFF. The CDR3 DNA is TGTGCCAGCAGCTTTTTGACCGAGAACACTGAAGCTTTCTTT. The chain combines TRBV7-9 with TRBJ1-1; the D is unclear. The CDR3 extends over 14 amino acids. CDR1 is SEHNR, CDR2 FQNEAQ, per germline (reference sequence). Trimming shortened V by 3 bases and J by 1 base, and 9 bases separated the two germline ends. Full variable domain (missing parts from reference TRBV7-9 and TRBJ1-1): DTGVSQNPRHKITKRGQNVTFRCDPISEHNRLYWYRQTLGQGPEFLTYFQNEAQLEKSRLLSDRFSAERPKGSFSTLEIQRTEQGDSAMYLCASSFLTENTEAFFGQGTRLTVV.

This clone was counted between two and nine times. The rearrangement links TRBV7-9 to TRBJ2-5; 11 nucleotides align to TRBD2. The V gene end was trimmed by 6 bases and the J gene end by 5 bases; junction bases not matched to a gene: 8. The CDR3 is 15 residues long. Looked up from germline, CDR1 is SEHNR and CDR2 is FQNEAQ (reference sequence). The CDR3 region is CASRQTSGSFETQYF. DNA of the CDR3: TGTGCCAGCAGGCAAACTAGCGGGAGTTTTGAGACCCAGTACTTC.